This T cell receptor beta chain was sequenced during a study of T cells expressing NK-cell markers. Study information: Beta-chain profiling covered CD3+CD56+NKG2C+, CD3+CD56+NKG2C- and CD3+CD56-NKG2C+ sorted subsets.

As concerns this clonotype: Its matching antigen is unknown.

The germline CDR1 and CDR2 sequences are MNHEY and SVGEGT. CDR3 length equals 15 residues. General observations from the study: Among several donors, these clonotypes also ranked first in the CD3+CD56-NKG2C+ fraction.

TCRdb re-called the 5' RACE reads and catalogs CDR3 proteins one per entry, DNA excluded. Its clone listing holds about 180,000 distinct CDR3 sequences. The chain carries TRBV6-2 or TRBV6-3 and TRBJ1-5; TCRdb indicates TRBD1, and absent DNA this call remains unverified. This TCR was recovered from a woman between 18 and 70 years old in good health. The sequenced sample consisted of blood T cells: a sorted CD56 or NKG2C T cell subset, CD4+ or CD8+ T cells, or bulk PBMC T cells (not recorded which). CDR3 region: CASSYGRTGHQPQHF.